This T cell receptor (beta chain) was identified in a study of shared clonotypes between healthy human individuals. Findings and caveats of the study: How much donors shared clonotypes was expected to be affected by sequencing depth.

Input per replicate PCR of unsorted PBMC was about 300 ng DNA, corresponding to roughly 28,000 T cell genomes. As originally analysed: ImmunoSEQ gave junction-only sequences without quality scores, so filtering differed. Only in-frame clones appear in the TCRdb table, and some are missing; sequencing was by immunoSEQ multiplex PCR. V and J calls and clone size are given by that table; D and trimming were obtained from the DNA. The sample has about 490,000 clones, over 65% seen once. Note on this clone: Its target is not known. This sample includes further DNA sequences coding for the same CDR3.

CDR1 and CDR2 from the germline V gene are MDHEN and SYDVKM. The germline V and J ends were trimmed by 5 bases and 2 bases, with 7 bases remaining between them. The CDR3 sequence is 13 residues long. The V gene is TRBV28, the J gene TRBJ1-5; perhaps TRBD1 as D (6 bases). This TCR was recovered from a woman aged 40 to 50 in good health. Some clones in this sample may be carry-over from other donors' samples. Sample: PBMCs. The CDR3 nucleotides read TGTGCCAGCAGTAGACAGGGCAATCAGCCCCAGCATTTT. It translates to CASSRQGNQPQHF. Complete variable domain (other parts from reference TRBV28 and TRBJ1-5): DVKVTQSSRYLVKRTGEKVFLECVQDMDHENMFWYRQDPGLGLRLIYFSYDVKMKEKGDIPEGYSVSREKKERFSLILESASTNQTSMYLCASSRQGNQPQHFGDGTRLSIL.